These 24 T cell receptor beta chains share one sample of origin, sequenced in a study of blood T cell repertoires in COVID-19. Profiling relied on immunoSEQ multiplex PCR, and the TCRdb table lists in-frame clones only, not all of them. The table has hundreds of thousands of clones, 84% seen once. The sample comprised peripheral blood. The receptors stem from a woman of 80 years or more with active or convalescent COVID-19.

The chain has TRBV5-5 and TRBJ1-1; TRBD1 might be the D (5 bases). Trimming removed 4 bases at V and 1 base at J, with 11 bases between. The germline V gene has CDR1 SGHKS and CDR2 YYEKEE (reference sequence). CDR3 length equals 14 residues. In nucleotides, the CDR3 is TGTGCCAGCAGCAAGGACACGGGGAACACTGAAGCTTTCTTT. It specifies CASSKDTGNTEAFF.

Here the CDR3 DNA reads TGTGCCAGCAGCCTACCGCGGGGGGGGTCCTACGAGCAGTACTTC. This gives the protein CASSLPRGGSYEQYF. The chain recombines TRBV21-1 with TRBJ2-7; the table's TRBD2 call for D was not verified on the DNA. TRBV21-1 is flagged as a pseudogene. The CDR3 has 15 amino acids.

This chain connects TRBV28 to TRBJ2-2; tentative D call: TRBD1 (6 bases). Deletions cut 10 bases from V and 7 bases from J, with 13 bases between. Germline CDR1 and CDR2: MDHEN and SYDVKM. This CDR3 spans 12 amino acids. The CDR3 nucleotides read TGTGCCACCAGGACAGCGCTCGGGGAGCTGTTTTTT. Protein sequence: CATRTALGELFF.

The V gene is TRBV6-5, the J gene TRBJ1-2; weak D call: TRBD1 (5 bases). The CDR3 consists of 11 residues. Per the germline V gene, CDR1 is MNHEY and CDR2 is SVGAGI. V lost 6 bases to trimming and J lost 10 bases, with 12 bases between them. This CDR3 is CASRLTGAYTF. Here the CDR3 DNA reads TGTGCCAGCAGGCTTACAGGCGCCTACACCTTC.

The chain uses TRBV13 and TRBJ1-2; 7 positions agree with TRBD1. From germline, CDR1 is PRHDT and CDR2 FYEKMQ (reference sequence). The junction had 10 bases not matched to a gene; V was cut back by 5 bases and J by 7 bases. This CDR3 contains 14 residues. In DNA, the CDR3 is TGTGCCAGCAGCCCCGGGACAGAGAAGCGTGGCTACACCTTC. This encodes CASSPGTEKRGYTF.

This clone showed up just a few times. The V call is TRBV15, the J call TRBJ2-7, with 9 bases that match TRBD2. The germline V gene has CDR1 LNHNV and CDR2 YYDKDF (reference sequence). The CDR3 is 16 residues long. The V and J ends lost 1 base and 2 bases, in that order; junction bases with no gene match: 6. The CDR3 loop reads CATSRGRASGTYEQYF. DNA for the CDR3: TGTGCCACCAGCAGAGGGCGAGCTAGCGGGACCTACGAGCAGTACTTC.

The chain recombines TRBV9 with TRBJ2-7, with D maybe TRBD1 (5 bases). Trimming shortened V by 4 bases and J by 6 bases, and 14 bases separated the two germline ends. Germline V gene sequence: CDR1 SGDLS, CDR2 YYNGEE. The CDR3 totals 13 residues. The CDR3 is CASSLRPGFEQYF. Written as DNA, the CDR3 is TGTGCCAGCAGCCTTCGGCCAGGGTTCGAGCAGTACTTC.

The rearrangement joins TRBV7-2 to TRBJ1-1; no clear D. From germline, CDR1 is SGHTA and CDR2 FQGNSA. The V and J ends lost 5 bases and 10 bases respectively, with 20 bases between them. CDR3 length equals 14 residues. The CDR3 reads CASSPYSVELRAFF. The CDR3 DNA follows: TGTGCCAGCAGCCCTTATTCGGTCGAGTTGCGAGCTTTCTTT.

The chain links TRBV18 to TRBJ2-7, with 7 bases identical to TRBD1. Per the germline V gene, CDR1 is KGHSH and CDR2 is LQKENI. V dropped 5 bases and J dropped 7; count of bases not matched to a gene: 8. CDR3 length: 13 residues. CDR3 in amino acids: CASSVEGAREQYF. The CDR3 DNA reads as TGTGCCAGCTCAGTTGAGGGGGCGCGTGAGCAGTACTTC.

The gene calls are TRBV3-1 (or the pseudogene TRBV3-2) and TRBJ1-4; D unclear. V was cut by 4 bases and J by 8 bases, with 17 bases left in between. The CDR3 length is 15 residues. The V gene's germline CDR1 is LGHDT and CDR2 YNNKEL (reference sequence). The CDR3, as DNA: TGTGCCAGCAGCCGTTCCGGCCTCGGAGGGGAAAAACTGTTTTTT. This encodes CASSRSGLGGEKLFF.

About this clone: In this CDR3 the conserved last residue, phenylalanine or tryptophan, is missing, so a read error is likely. No DNA is shown, since the ends of the CDR3 on it are uncertain; the CDR3 is the one TCRdb lists. The chain employs TRBV14 and TRBJ2-7; the table's D gene call, TRBD1, was not cross checked with the DNA. The CDR3 numbers 11 amino acids, ends counted. Germline-derived CDR1 and CDR2 are SGHDN and FVKESK. The CDR3 spells CASSLGQGEGI.

V and J are TRBV6-2 or TRBV6-3 and TRBJ2-7, with TRBD1 matching over 7 bases. The CDR3 spans 14 residues. Germline V gene sequence: CDR1 MNHEY, CDR2 SVGEGT. V dropped 6 bases and J dropped 3; count of bases not matched to a gene: 8. The CDR3 DNA reads TGTGCCAGCAGCACCTTAAACAGGGGCTACGAGCAGTACTTC. Protein: CASSTLNRGYEQYF.

In its sample, this clone was seen once. The chain is built from TRBV6-6 and TRBJ2-3; TRBD1 matches 11 bases. Trimming at V came to 5 bases and at J to 4 bases, leaving 23 bases not matched to a gene. The CDR3 spans 21 residues. Germline CDR1 is MNHNY and CDR2 is SVGAGI (reference sequence). The CDR3 here is CASSPQGPVGTGGSWSDTQYF. The DNA for the CDR3 is TGTGCCAGCAGTCCCCAAGGTCCTGTGGGGACAGGGGGTAGTTGGTCAGATACGCAGTATTTT.

The CDR3 region is CASSLDGRGEKLFF. The CDR3 bases are TGCGCCAGCAGCTTGGATGGGAGGGGTGAAAAACTGTTTTTT. V is TRBV5-1 and J is TRBJ1-4, with D perhaps matching TRBD1 (5 bases). Germline V gene lookup returns CDR1 SGHRS and CDR2 YFSETQ. Deletions cut 0 bases from V and 7 bases from J, with 10 bases between. The CDR3 runs to 14 residues.

V and J are TRBV19 and TRBJ1-1; D not certain. There are 15 residues in the CDR3. CDR1 LNHDA and CDR2 SQIVND come from the germline V gene (reference sequence). Trimming took off 6 bases at V and 1 base at J, with 15 bases between the two ends. The chain's CDR3 is CASRYRRAWNTEAFF. CDR3 DNA sequence: TGTGCCAGTAGATATCGGAGGGCATGGAACACTGAAGCTTTCTTT.

The V call is TRBV27, the J call TRBJ2-1; 11 positions agree with TRBD2. The CDR3 totals 14 residues. Germline CDR1 and CDR2: MNHEY and SMNVEV (reference sequence). J was trimmed by 9 bases and V by 4 bases; bases with no gene match: 5. CDR3: CASSSPGLAGEQFF. The CDR3 DNA reads as TGTGCCAGCAGTTCCCCCGGACTAGCGGGTGAGCAGTTCTTC.

The chain employs TRBV18 and TRBJ1-1; D is possibly TRBD1 (6 bases). V lost 3 bases, J lost 8 bases, and 10 bases lay in between. The CDR3 extends over 12 amino acids. Germline V lookup: CDR1 KGHSH, CDR2 LQKENI. This chain's CDR3 is CASSPGTTEAFF. CDR3 DNA sequence: TGTGCCAGCTCACCCGGGACAACCGAAGCTTTCTTT.

About this clone itself: At the DNA level, this CDR3 is encoded by other sequences in the same sample as well. The chain has TRBV18 and TRBJ1-1, with unresolved D. This CDR3 region has 14 residues. Trimming cost V 0 bases and J 0 bases, with 5 bases left between them. CDR1 is KGHSH, CDR2 LQKENI, per germline. CDR3 residues: CASSPPSMNTEAFF. CDR3 DNA: TGTGCCAGCTCACCACCGAGTATGAACACTGAAGCTTTCTTT.

Only one count was recorded for this clone. V and J are TRBV6-5 and TRBJ1-1, with a tentative D call TRBD1 (5 bases). This CDR3 spans 11 amino acids. V lost 6 bases and J 11 bases, leaving 13 bases between the germline ends. Germline V gene lookup returns CDR1 MNHEY and CDR2 SVGAGI. The DNA for the CDR3 is TGTGCCAGCAGAGGGGCAGTTTATGCTTTCTTT. Amino acids: CASRGAVYAFF.

This clone came up a few times. The V call is TRBV7-2, the J call TRBJ1-4; the D is unclear. The germline V and J ends were trimmed by 4 bases and 5 bases, with 11 bases remaining between them. Germline V gene lookup returns CDR1 SGHTA and CDR2 FQGNSA. The CDR3 extends over 14 amino acids. CDR3 sequence reads: CASSSGQKNEKLFF. In DNA, the CDR3 is TGTGCCAGCAGCTCAGGCCAGAAAAATGAAAAACTGTTTTTT. Filled out from reference TRBV7-2 and TRBJ1-4, the complete variable domain reads GAGVSQSPSNKVTEKGKDVELRCDPISGHTALYWYRQSLGQGLEFLIYFQGNSAPDKSGLPSDRFSAERTGGSVSTLTIQRTQQEDSAVYLCASSSGQKNEKLFFGSGTQLSVL.

The chain recombines TRBV28 with TRBJ1-2; TRBD1 aligns across 9 bases. The CDR3 has 15 amino acids. V was pared by 5 bases and J by 4 bases, with 8 bases of the junction left unmatched. Germline CDR1 reads MDHEN; CDR2 reads SYDVKM. In nucleotides, the CDR3 is TGTGCCAGCAGTCTACCGGACAGGGGCTCCTATGGCTACACCTTC. Translated: CASSLPDRGSYGYTF.

The chain combines TRBV19 with TRBJ1-5; 12 bases map to TRBD1. Germline values: CDR1 LNHDA, CDR2 SQIVND (reference sequence). The CDR3 runs to 16 residues. The V segment lost 7 bases and the J segment 6 bases; nucleotides outside the gene matches: 10. This CDR3 reads CASIMAGQGAGQPQHF. The CDR3 DNA reads as TGTGCCAGTATCATGGCGGGACAGGGGGCAGGTCAGCCCCAGCATTTT.

The chain employs TRBV3-1 (or the pseudogene TRBV3-2) and TRBJ2-5, with 8 positions matching TRBD2. This CDR3 region has 17 residues. Trimming at V came to 0 bases and at J to 4 bases, leaving 10 bases not matched to a gene. Germline CDR1 reads LGHDT; CDR2 reads YNNKEL (reference sequence). CDR3 residues: CASSQDVIAGQRETQYF. CDR3 coding DNA: TGTGCCAGCAGCCAAGATGTAATAGCGGGGCAGCGAGAGACCCAGTACTTC.

In its sample, this clone was seen once. The chain links TRBV5-1 to TRBJ1-5; the D is unclear. V lost 1 base to trimming and J lost 6 bases, with 11 bases between them. The germline CDR1 and CDR2 sequences are SGHRS and YFSETQ. There are 14 residues in the CDR3. The chain's CDR3 is CASSLSSTGQPQHF. DNA for the CDR3: TGCGCCAGCAGCTTGAGCTCTACCGGTCAGCCCCAGCATTTT.